The present T cell receptor (beta chain) was sequenced within a study of cytomegalovirus exposure and HLA in healthy donors. The germline V and J ends were trimmed by 3 bases and 0 bases, with 11 bases remaining between them. The CDR3 is made up of 15 amino acids. CDR1 and CDR2 from the germline V gene are KGHSH and LQKENI. 13 Jbeta primers and 60 Vbeta primers were used for the PCR. The table came from immunoSEQ multiplex PCR; TCRdb's copy has only in-frame clones and leaves some out. The sample holds approximately 150,000 clones, around 73% seen once. Concerning this clone itself: Its cognate antigen is unknown.

Study-level findings and limits: Presence/absence analyses took donor sequencing depth as roughly uniform. As a later analysis revealed, the rate of TCR association differed by HLA locus, with DRB1 most and HLA-C fewest.

The sequence came from a female donor in good health and CMV-seronegative. Material for sequencing was PBMCs. V is TRBV18 and J is TRBJ1-1, with D perhaps TRBD1 (5 bases). The CDR3 DNA reads TGTGCCAGCTCACCGGCAGACAGAGTGAACACTGAAGCTTTCTTT. Translated: CASSPADRVNTEAFF.